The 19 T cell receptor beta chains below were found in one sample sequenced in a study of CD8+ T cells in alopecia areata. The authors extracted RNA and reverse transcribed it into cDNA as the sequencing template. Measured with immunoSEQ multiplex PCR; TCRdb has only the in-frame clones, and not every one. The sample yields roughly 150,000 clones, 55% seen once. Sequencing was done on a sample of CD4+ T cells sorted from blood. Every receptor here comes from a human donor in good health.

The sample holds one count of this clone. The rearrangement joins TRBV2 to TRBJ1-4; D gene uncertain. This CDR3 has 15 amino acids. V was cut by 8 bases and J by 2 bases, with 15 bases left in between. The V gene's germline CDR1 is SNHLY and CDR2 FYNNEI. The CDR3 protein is CASRRLRNTNEKLFF. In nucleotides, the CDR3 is TGTGCCAGCCGGCGTCTGAGGAATACTAATGAAAAACTGTTTTTT.

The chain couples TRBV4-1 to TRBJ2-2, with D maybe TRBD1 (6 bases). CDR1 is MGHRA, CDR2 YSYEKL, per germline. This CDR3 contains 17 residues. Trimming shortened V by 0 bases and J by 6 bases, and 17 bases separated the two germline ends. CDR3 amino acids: CASSQEGLMGTPGELFF. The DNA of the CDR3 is TGCGCCAGCAGCCAAGAAGGGCTAATGGGGACACCCGGGGAGCTGTTTTTT.

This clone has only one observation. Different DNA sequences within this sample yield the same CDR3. CDR3 bases: TGTGCCAGCAGTCCACAGGGAGGCGGGCAGCCCCAGCATTTT. Protein sequence: CASSPQGGGQPQHF. This chain links TRBV27 with TRBJ1-5; tentatively, D is TRBD1 (6 bases). The CDR3 totals 14 residues. The germline CDR1 and CDR2 sequences are MNHEY and SMNVEV (reference sequence). Trimming took off 5 bases at V and 7 bases at J, with 15 bases between the two ends.

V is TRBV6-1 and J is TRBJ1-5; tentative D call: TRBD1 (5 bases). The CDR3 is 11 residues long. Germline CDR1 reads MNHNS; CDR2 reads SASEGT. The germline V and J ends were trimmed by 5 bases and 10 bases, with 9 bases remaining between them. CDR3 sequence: CASSRQGPQHF. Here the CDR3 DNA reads TGTGCCAGCAGTCGCCAGGGTCCCCAGCATTTT.

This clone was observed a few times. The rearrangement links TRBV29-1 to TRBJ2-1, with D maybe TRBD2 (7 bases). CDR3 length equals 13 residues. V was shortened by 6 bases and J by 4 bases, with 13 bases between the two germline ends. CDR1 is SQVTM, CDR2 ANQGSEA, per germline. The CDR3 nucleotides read TGCAGCGTGCGGGGGCTTCGGTACAATGAGCAGTTCTTC. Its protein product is CSVRGLRYNEQFF.

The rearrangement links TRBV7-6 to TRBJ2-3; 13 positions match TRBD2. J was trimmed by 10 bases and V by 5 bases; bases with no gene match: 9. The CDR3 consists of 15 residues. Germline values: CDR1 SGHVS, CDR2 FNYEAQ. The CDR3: CASSQTSGRVSAQYF. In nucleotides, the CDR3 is TGTGCCAGCAGCCAAACTAGCGGGAGGGTGTCGGCGCAGTATTTT.

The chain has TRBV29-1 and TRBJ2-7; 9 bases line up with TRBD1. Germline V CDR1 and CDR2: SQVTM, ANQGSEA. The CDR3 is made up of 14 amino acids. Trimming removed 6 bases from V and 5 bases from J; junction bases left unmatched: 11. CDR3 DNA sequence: TGCAGCGTGGGATCCGGGACAGGGTCCCACGAGCAGTACTTC. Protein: CSVGSGTGSHEQYF.

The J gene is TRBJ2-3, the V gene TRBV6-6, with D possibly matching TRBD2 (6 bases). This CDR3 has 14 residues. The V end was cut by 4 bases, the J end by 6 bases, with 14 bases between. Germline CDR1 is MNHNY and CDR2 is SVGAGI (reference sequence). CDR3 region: CASSLGLSMDTQYF. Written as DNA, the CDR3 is TGTGCCAGCAGTTTGGGACTGAGCATGGATACGCAGTATTTT.

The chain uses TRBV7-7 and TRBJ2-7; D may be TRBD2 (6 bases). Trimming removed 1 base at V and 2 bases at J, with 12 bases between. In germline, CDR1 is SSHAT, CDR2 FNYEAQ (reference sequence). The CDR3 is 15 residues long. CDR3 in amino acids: CASSLGQGGAYEQYF. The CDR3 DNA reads TGTGCCAGCAGCTTAGGTCAGGGAGGCGCCTACGAGCAGTACTTC.

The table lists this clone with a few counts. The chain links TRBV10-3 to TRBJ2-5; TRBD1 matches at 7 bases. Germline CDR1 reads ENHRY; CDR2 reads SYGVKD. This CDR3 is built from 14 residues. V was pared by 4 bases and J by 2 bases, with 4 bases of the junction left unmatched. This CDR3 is CAISVGTAQETQYF. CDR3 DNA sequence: TGTGCCATCAGTGTCGGGACAGCACAAGAGACCCAGTACTTC.

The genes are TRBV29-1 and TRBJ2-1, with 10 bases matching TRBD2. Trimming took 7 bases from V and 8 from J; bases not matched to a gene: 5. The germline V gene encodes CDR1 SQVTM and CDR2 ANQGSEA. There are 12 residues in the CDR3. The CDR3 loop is CSAGTSVYEQFF. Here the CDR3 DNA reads TGCAGCGCTGGGACTAGCGTCTATGAGCAGTTCTTC.

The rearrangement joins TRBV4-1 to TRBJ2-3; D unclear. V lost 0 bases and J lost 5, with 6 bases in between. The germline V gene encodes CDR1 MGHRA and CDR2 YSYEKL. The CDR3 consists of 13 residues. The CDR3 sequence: CASSQDSGDTQYF. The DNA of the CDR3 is TGCGCCAGCAGCCAAGATTCGGGAGATACGCAGTATTTT.

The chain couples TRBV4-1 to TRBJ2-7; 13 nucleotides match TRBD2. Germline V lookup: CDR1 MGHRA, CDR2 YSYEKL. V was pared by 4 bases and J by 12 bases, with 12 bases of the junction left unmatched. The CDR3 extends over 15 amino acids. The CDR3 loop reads CASSLLGTSGTRRYF. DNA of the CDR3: TGCGCCAGCAGCCTCCTTGGGACTAGCGGGACCAGGAGGTACTTC.

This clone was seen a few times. The CDR3 here is CASSEWGDYEQYF. The DNA for the CDR3 is TGTGCCAGCAGTGAATGGGGGGACTACGAGCAGTACTTC. The rearrangement uses TRBV25-1 and TRBJ2-7, with TRBD2 as a possible D gene (6 bases). The CDR3 sequence is 13 residues long. In germline, CDR1 is MGHDK, CDR2 SYGVNS. V gave up 1 base and J gave up 3 bases, with 7 bases separating them.

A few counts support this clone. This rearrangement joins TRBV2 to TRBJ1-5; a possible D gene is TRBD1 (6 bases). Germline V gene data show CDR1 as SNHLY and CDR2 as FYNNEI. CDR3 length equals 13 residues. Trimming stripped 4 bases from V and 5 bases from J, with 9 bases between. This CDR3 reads CASSGQGYQPQHF. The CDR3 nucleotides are TGTGCCAGCAGTGGCCAGGGGTATCAGCCCCAGCATTTT.

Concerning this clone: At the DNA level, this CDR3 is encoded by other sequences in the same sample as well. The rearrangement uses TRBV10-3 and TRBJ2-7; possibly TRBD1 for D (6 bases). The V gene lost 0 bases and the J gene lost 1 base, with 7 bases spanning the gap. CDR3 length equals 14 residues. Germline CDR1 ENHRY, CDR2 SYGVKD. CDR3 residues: CAISESTGSYEQYF. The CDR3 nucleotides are TGTGCCATCAGTGAGTCGACAGGTTCCTACGAGCAGTACTTC.

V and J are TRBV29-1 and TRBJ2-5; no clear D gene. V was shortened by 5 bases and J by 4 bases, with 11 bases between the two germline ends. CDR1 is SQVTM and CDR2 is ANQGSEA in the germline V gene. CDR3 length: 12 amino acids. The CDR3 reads CSVRITRETQYF. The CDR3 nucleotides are TGCAGCGTTCGAATAACCAGAGAGACCCAGTACTTC.

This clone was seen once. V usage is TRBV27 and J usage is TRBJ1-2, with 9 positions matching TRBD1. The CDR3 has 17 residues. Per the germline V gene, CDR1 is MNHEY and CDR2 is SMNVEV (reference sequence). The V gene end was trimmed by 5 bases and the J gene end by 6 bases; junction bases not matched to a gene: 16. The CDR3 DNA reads TGTGCCAGCAGTCCCATGCGGACAGGGGCCCGGGAGAATGGCTACACCTTC. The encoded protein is CASSPMRTGARENGYTF.

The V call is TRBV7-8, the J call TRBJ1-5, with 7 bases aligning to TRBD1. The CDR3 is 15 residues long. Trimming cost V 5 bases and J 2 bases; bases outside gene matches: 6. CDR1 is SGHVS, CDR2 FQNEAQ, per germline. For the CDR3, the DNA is TGTGCCAGCAGCCCGCCAGGGGGGGGCAATCAGCCCCAGCATTTT. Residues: CASSPPGGGNQPQHF.